In this sample, the clone carrying this T cell receptor (beta chain) turned up once. In the study's own analysis: Scientists estimated how many nucleated cells there were by amplifying reference gene primers. TCRdb keeps only in-frame clones here, not all; method: immunoSEQ multiplex PCR. V and J calls and clone size follow that table, whereas D and trimming were derived from the DNA. The sample carries some 250,000 clones, 87% recorded once. This sample is part of a study of blood T cell repertoires in COVID-19. Study background: The United States, Italy and Spain provided the acute and convalescent COVID-19 samples. Sample material is recorded as cDNA or gDNA derived from T cells, B-cell-depleted T cells, or PBMCs.

This CDR3 spans 15 amino acids. After removal of 1 base from V and 8 bases from J, the junction contained 7 bases not matched to a gene. The germline V gene has CDR1 SEHNR and CDR2 FQNEAQ (reference sequence). The chain joins TRBV7-9 to TRBJ1-4; 7 bases line up with TRBD1. The sequence was collected from a man aged 60 to 69 who had recovered from COVID-19. The sequenced sample was peripheral blood. The CDR3 DNA is TGTGCCAGCAGCTTAGGGTCAGGGGGAGGCGAAAAACTGTTTTTT. This translates into CASSLGSGGGEKLFF. The full variable domain, in which reference TRBV7-9 and TRBJ1-4 provide the parts outside the CDR3, is DTGVSQNPRHKITKRGQNVTFRCDPISEHNRLYWYRQTLGQGPEFLTYFQNEAQLEKSRLLSDRFSAERPKGSFSTLEIQRTEQGDSAMYLCASSLGSGGGEKLFFGSGTQLSVL.